Listed here is a single TCR beta chain. Other nucleotide sequences from this sample produce the same CDR3. This record belongs to a study of blood T cell repertoires in COVID-19. About the study: Samples of COVID-19 (acute and convalescent) were obtained from the United States, Italy and Spain.

The assay was immunoSEQ multiplex PCR, and TCRdb's table has in-frame clones only and misses some. The table includes some 83,000 clones, 85% to 90% detected once. Germline-derived CDR1 and CDR2 are MNHNS and SASEGT. V was pared by 3 bases and J by 5 bases, with 16 bases between. The CDR3 extends over 15 amino acids. V and J are TRBV6-1 and TRBJ2-5, with D possibly TRBD2 on 5 matching bases. The source is a man at least 80 years old with active or convalescent COVID-19. Sequenced sample: peripheral blood. In DNA, the CDR3 is TGTGCCAGCAGTGATCTTAAGGGAGCCCAGGAGACCCAGTACTTC. Protein product: CASSDLKGAQETQYF.